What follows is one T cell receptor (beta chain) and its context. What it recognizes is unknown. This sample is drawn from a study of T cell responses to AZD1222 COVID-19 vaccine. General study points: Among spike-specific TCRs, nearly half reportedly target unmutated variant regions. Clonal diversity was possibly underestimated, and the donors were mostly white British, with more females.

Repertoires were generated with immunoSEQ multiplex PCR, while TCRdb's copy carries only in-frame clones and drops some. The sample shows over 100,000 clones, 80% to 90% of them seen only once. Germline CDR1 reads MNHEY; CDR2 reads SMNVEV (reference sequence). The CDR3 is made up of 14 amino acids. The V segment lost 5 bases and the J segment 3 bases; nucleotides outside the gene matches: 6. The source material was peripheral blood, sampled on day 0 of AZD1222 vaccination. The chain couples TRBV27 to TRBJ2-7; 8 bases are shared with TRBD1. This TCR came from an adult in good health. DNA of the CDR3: TGTGCCAGCAGTCCCGACAGGGGCCGCTACGAGCAGTACTTC. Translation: CASSPDRGRYEQYF.